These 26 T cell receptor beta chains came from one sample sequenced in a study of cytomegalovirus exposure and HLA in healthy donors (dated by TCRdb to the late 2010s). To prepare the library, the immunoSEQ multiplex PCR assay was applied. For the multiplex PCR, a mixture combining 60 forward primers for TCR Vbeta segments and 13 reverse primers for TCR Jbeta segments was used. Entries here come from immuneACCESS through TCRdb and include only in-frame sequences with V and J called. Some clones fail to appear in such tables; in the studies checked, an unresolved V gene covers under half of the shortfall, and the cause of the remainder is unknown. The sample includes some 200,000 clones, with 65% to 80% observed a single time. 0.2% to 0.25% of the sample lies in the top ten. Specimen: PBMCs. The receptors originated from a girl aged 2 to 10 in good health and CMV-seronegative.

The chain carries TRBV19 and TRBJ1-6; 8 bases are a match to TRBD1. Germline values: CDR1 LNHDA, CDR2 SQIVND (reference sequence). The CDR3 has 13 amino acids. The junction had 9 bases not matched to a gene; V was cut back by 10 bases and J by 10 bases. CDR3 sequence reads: CATHTGGSSPLHF. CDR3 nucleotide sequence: TGTGCCACCCACACAGGGGGGAGCTCACCCCTCCACTTT.

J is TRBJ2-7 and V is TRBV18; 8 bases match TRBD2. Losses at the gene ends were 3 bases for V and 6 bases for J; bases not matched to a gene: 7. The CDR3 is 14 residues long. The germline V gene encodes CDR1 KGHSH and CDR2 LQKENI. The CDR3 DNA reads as TGTGCCAGCTCACCCAAAGCGGGGGTAAGCGAGCAGTACTTC. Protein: CASSPKAGVSEQYF.

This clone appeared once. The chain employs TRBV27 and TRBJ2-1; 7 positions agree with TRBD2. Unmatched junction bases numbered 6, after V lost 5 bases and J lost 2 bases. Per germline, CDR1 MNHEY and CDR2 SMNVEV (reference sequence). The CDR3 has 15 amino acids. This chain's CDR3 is CASSPSAGAYNEQFF. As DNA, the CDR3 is TGTGCCAGCAGTCCATCGGCGGGAGCCTACAATGAGCAGTTCTTC.

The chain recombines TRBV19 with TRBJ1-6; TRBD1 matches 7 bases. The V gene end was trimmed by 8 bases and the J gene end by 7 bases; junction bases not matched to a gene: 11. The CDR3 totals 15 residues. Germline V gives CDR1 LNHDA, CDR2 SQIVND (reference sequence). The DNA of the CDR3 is TGTGCCAGTGGGAAAGGACAGGCCCCGAATTCACCCCTCCACTTT. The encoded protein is CASGKGQAPNSPLHF.

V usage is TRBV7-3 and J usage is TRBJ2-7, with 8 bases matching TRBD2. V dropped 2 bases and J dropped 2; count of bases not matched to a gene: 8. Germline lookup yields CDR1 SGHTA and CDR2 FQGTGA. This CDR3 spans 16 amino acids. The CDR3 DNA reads TGTGCCAGCAGCTTAGCGGGGGGTCCTTCTGCCTACGAGCAGTACTTC. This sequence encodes CASSLAGGPSAYEQYF.

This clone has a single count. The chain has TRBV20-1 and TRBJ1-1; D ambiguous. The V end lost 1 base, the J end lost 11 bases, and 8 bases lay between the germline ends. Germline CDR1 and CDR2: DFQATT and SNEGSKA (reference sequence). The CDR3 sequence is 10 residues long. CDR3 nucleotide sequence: TGCAGTGCTAGAGTCAGTACCGCTTTCTTT. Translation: CSARVSTAFF.

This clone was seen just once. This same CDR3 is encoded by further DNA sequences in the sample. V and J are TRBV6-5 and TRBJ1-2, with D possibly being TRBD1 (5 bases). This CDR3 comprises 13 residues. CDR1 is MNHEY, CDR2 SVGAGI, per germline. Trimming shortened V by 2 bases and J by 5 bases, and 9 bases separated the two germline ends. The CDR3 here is CASSYPGSYGYTF. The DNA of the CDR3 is TGTGCCAGCAGTTACCCAGGGTCTTATGGCTACACCTTC.

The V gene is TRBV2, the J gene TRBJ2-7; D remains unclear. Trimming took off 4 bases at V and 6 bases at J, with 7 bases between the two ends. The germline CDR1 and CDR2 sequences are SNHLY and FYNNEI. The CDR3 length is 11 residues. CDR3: CASSALGEQYF. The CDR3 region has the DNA TGTGCCAGCAGTGCTCTAGGCGAGCAGTACTTC. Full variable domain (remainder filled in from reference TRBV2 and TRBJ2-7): EPEVTQTPSHQVTQMGQEVILRCVPISNHLYFYWYRQILGQKVEFLVSFYNNEISEKSEIFDDQFSVERPDGSNFTLKIRSTKLEDSAMYFCASSALGEQYFGPGTRLTVT.

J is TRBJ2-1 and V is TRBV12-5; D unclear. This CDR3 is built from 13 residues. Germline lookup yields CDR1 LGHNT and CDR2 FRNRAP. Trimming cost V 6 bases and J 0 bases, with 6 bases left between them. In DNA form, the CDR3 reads TGTGCTAGTGGCCAGGACTCCTACAATGAGCAGTTCTTC. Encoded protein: CASGQDSYNEQFF.

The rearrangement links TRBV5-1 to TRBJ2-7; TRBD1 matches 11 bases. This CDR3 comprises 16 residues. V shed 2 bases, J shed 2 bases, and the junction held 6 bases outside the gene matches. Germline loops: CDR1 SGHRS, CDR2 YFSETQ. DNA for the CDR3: TGCGCCAGCAGCTTACAACCGGGACAGGGGGCCTACGAGCAGTACTTC. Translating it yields CASSLQPGQGAYEQYF.

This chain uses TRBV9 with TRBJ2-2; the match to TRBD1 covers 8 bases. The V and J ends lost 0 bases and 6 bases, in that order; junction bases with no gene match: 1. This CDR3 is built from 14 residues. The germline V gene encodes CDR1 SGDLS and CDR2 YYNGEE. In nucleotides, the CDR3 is TGTGCCAGCAGCGTAGGGACAGGGCCCGGGGAGCTGTTTTTT. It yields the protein CASSVGTGPGELFF.

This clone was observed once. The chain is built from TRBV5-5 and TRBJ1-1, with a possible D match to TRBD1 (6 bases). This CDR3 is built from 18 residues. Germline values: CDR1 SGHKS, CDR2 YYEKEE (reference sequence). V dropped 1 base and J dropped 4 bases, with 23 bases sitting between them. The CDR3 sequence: CASSLYGVVKGGITEAFF. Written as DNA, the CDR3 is TGTGCCAGCAGCTTGTATGGAGTCGTGAAGGGGGGGATCACTGAAGCTTTCTTT. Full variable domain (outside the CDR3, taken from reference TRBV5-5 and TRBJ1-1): DAGVTQSPTHLIKTRGQQVTLRCSPISGHKSVSWYQQVLGQGPQFIFQYYEKEERGRGNFPDRFSARQFPNYSSELNVNALLLGDSALYLCASSLYGVVKGGITEAFFGQGTRLTVV.

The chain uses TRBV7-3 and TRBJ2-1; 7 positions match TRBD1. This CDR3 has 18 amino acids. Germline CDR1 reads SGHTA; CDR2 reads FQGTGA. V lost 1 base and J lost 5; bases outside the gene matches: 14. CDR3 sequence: CASSLMFWGQTTHNEQFF. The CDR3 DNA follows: TGTGCCAGCAGCTTAATGTTCTGGGGACAGACGACACACAATGAGCAGTTCTTC.

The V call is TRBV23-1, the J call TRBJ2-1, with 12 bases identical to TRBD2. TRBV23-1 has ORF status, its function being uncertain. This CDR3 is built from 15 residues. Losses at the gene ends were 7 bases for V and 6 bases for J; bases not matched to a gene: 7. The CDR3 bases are TGCGCCAGCAACCGGACTAGCGGGATCCGCAATGAGCAGTTCTTC. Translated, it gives CASNRTSGIRNEQFF.

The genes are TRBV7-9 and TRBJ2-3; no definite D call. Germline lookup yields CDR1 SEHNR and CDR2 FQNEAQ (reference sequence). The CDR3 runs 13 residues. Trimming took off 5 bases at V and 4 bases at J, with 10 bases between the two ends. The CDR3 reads CASSPKTADTQYF. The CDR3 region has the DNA TGTGCCAGCAGCCCGAAAACAGCAGATACGCAGTATTTT.

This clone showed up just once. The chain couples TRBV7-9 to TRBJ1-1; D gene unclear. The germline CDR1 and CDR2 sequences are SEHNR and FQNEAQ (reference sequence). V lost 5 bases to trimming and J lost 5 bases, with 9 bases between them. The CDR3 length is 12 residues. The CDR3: CASSPTRTEAFF. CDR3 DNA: TGTGCCAGCAGCCCAACTAGGACTGAAGCTTTCTTT. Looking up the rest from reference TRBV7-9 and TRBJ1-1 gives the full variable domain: DTGVSQNPRHKITKRGQNVTFRCDPISEHNRLYWYRQTLGQGPEFLTYFQNEAQLEKSRLLSDRFSAERPKGSFSTLEIQRTEQGDSAMYLCASSPTRTEAFFGQGTRLTVV.

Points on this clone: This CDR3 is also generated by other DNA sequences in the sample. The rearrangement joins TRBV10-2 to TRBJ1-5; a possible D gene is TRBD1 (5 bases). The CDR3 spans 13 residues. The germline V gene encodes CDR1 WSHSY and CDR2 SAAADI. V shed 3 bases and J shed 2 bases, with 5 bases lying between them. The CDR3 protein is CASSEQGNQPQHF. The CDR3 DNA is TGCGCCAGCAGTGAACAGGGCAATCAGCCCCAGCATTTT.

CDR3 amino acids: CSVVFLGSYEQYF. Here the CDR3 DNA reads TGCAGCGTTGTTTTCTTGGGCAGCTACGAGCAGTACTTC. The chain employs TRBV29-1 and TRBJ2-7, with D uncertain. Germline V gene lookup returns CDR1 SQVTM and CDR2 ANQGSEA. V lost 4 bases, J lost 3 bases, and 13 bases lay in between. There are 13 residues in the CDR3.

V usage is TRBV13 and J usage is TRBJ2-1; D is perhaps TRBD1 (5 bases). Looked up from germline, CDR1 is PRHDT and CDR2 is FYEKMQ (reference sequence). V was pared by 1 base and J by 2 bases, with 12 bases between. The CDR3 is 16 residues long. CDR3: CASSLASQGPYNEQFF. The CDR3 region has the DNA TGTGCCAGCAGCTTAGCATCGCAGGGCCCCTACAATGAGCAGTTCTTC. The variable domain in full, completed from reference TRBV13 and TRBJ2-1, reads AAGVIQSPRHLIKEKRETATLKCYPIPRHDTVYWYQQGPGQDPQFLISFYEKMQSDKGSIPDRFSAQQFSDYHSELNMSSLELGDSALYFCASSLASQGPYNEQFFGPGTRLTVL.

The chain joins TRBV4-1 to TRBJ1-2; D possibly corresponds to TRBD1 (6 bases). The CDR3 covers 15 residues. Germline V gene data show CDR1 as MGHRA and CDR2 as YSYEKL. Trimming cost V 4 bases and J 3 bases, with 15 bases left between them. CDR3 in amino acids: CASSPYLAGDYGYTF. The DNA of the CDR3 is TGCGCCAGCAGCCCCTATCTGGCAGGGGACTATGGCTACACCTTC.

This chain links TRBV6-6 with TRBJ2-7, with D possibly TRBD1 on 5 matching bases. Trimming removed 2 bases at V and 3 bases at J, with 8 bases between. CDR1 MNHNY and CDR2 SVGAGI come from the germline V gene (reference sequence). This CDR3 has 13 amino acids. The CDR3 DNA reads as TGTGCCAGCAGTTACAGGCAGGGCTACGAGCAGTACTTC. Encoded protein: CASSYRQGYEQYF.

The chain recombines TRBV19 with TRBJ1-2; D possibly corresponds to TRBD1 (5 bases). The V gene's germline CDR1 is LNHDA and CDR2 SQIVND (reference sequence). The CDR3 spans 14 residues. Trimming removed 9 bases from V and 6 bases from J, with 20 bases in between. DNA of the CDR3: TGTGCCAGCAACCCTGGCCCGGGGGTTCATGGCTACACCTTC. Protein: CASNPGPGVHGYTF.

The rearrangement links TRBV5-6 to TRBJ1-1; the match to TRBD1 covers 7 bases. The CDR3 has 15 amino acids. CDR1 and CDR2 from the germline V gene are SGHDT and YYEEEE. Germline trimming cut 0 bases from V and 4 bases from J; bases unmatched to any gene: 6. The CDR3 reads CASSLAYRGSTEAFF. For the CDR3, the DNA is TGTGCCAGCAGCTTGGCATACAGGGGAAGCACTGAAGCTTTCTTT.

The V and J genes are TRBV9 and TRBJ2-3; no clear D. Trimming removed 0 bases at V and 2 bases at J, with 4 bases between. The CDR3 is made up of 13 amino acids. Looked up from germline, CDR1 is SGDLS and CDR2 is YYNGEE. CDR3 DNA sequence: TGTGCCAGCAGCGTAGAAGCCACAGATACGCAGTATTTT. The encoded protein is CASSVEATDTQYF.

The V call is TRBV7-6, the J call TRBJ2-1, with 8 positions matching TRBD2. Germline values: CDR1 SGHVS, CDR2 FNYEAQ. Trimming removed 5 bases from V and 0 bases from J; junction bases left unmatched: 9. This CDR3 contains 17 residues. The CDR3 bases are TGTGCCAGCAGCGCCCTCGGGGGGGCCCCCTCCTACAATGAGCAGTTCTTC. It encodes CASSALGGAPSYNEQFF.

The CDR3, as DNA: TGTGCTAGTGCCAGGGGACAATACACCGGGGAGCTGTTTTTT. The encoded protein is CASARGQYTGELFF. The chain uses TRBV12-5 and TRBJ2-2; TRBD1 might be the D (6 bases). The CDR3 has 14 amino acids. Trimming left V 7 bases short and J 3 bases short, with 12 bases between. Per germline, CDR1 LGHNT and CDR2 FRNRAP.